These 22 T cell receptor beta chains originate from one sample sequenced in a study of shared clonotypes between healthy human individuals (dated by TCRdb to 2020 to 2022). The library was made by the immunoSEQ multiplex PCR assay. TCRdb retrieved this table from immuneACCESS and kept in-frame rearrangements only. Not all clones are present; in checked studies, unresolved V genes account for under half, and no reason is known for the remainder. The table for this sample lists more than 2 million clones; 95% of them were counted only once. Around 0.13% of the sample lies in the top ten. The specimen was naive CD4+ T cells sorted from blood. In light of the paper, this sample's cell subset or site label describes: CD45RA+ positively selected. Every receptor here comes from a man between 18 and 35 years old in good health.

V is TRBV28 and J is TRBJ2-2; TRBD1 matches at 7 bases. The CDR3 loop spans 14 amino acids. The V and J ends lost 7 bases and 7 bases, in that order; junction bases with no gene match: 9. Germline V gene data show CDR1 as MDHEN and CDR2 as SYDVKM. The CDR3 DNA follows: TGTGCCAGCACCCACAGAGGGGGCGGCGGGGAGCTGTTTTTT. This encodes CASTHRGGGGELFF.

V gene TRBV27 combines with J gene TRBJ2-3, with D perhaps TRBD1 or TRBD2 (5 bases each). Germline assignment: CDR1 MNHEY and CDR2 SMNVEV (reference sequence). V lost 1 base to trimming and J lost 3 bases, with 11 bases between them. The CDR3 length is 15 residues. The DNA of the CDR3 is TGTGCCAGCAGTTTATTGGGACGGATGACAGATACGCAGTATTTT. Translating gives CASSLLGRMTDTQYF.

The J gene is TRBJ1-1, the V gene TRBV11-2, with D tentatively TRBD1 (5 bases). CDR1 is SGHAT, CDR2 FQNNGV, per germline. V was cut by 5 bases and J by 6 bases, with 19 bases left in between. This CDR3 has 15 residues. The chain's CDR3 is CASSLTLFGTAEAFF. DNA of the CDR3: TGTGCCAGCAGCCTGACACTATTTGGGACGGCTGAAGCTTTCTTT.

With regard to this clone: Other DNA sequences from this sample encode an identical CDR3 as well. V is TRBV5-1 and J is TRBJ1-1, with a possible D match to TRBD1 (5 bases). V was shortened by 0 bases and J by 1 base, with 7 bases between the two germline ends. There are 14 residues in the CDR3. Germline V gives CDR1 SGHRS, CDR2 YFSETQ. The chain's CDR3 is CASSLGGTNTEAFF. CDR3 DNA sequence: TGCGCCAGCAGCTTGGGCGGGACGAACACTGAAGCTTTCTTT.

The CDR3 region has the DNA TGTGCCATCAGTGAGAGGCAGTACTATGGCTACACCTTC. It specifies CAISERQYYGYTF. The rearrangement links TRBV10-3 to TRBJ1-2; D gene unclear. The germline CDR1 and CDR2 sequences are ENHRY and SYGVKD. The CDR3 is 13 amino acids. Trimming removed 2 bases at V and 3 bases at J, with 7 bases between.

This chain joins TRBV5-1 and TRBJ2-3; 7 nucleotides match TRBD2. V dropped 5 bases and J dropped 4; count of bases not matched to a gene: 10. This CDR3 region has 15 residues. Germline CDR1 is SGHRS and CDR2 is YFSETQ. The CDR3 coding sequence is TGCGCCAGCAGTCGGGAGGCTAACCCTGCAGATACGCAGTATTTT. The encoded protein is CASSREANPADTQYF.

This clone was seen once. The chain is built from TRBV2 and TRBJ2-3; a weak D match, TRBD1 (5 bases). The germline V gene has CDR1 SNHLY and CDR2 FYNNEI. Trimming shortened V by 4 bases and J by 2 bases, and 7 bases separated the two germline ends. The CDR3 sequence is 13 residues long. The CDR3 DNA follows: TGTGCCAGCAGTGGACAGTACACAGATACGCAGTATTTT. It yields the protein CASSGQYTDTQYF.

This chain joins TRBV29-1 and TRBJ1-2; D not resolved. The V gene's germline CDR1 is SQVTM and CDR2 ANQGSEA. The V end lost 7 bases, the J end lost 5 bases, and 11 bases lay between the germline ends. The CDR3 has 11 amino acids. DNA for the CDR3: TGCAGCGGGAACGGGATTTATGGCTACACCTTC. Protein product: CSGNGIYGYTF.

The chain recombines TRBV27 with TRBJ1-4, with 8 bases lining up with TRBD1. This CDR3 has 15 residues. CDR1 and CDR2 from the germline V gene are MNHEY and SMNVEV (reference sequence). V was clipped by 3 bases and J by 3 bases; unmatched bases: 3. CDR3 protein: CASSFSGGPNEKLFF. The CDR3 DNA follows: TGTGCCAGCAGTTTCTCAGGGGGCCCTAATGAAAAACTGTTTTTT.

This sequence joins TRBV30 and TRBJ1-4, with TRBD1 as a possible D gene (5 bases). The CDR3 loop spans 14 amino acids. The germline CDR1 and CDR2 sequences are GTSNPN and SVGIG (reference sequence). With 2 bases removed from V and 5 bases from J, the gap between germline ends came to 12 bases. The CDR3, as DNA: TGTGCCTGGAGTACGGGACCCCTAAATGAAAAACTGTTTTTT. As protein: CAWSTGPLNEKLFF.

The chain recombines TRBV10-3 with TRBJ1-4; 7 positions match TRBD1. The CDR3 totals 16 residues. The J segment lost 1 base and the V segment lost 2 bases, leaving 4 bases of the junction unmatched. Germline assignment: CDR1 ENHRY and CDR2 SYGVKD. For the CDR3, the DNA is TGTGCCATCAGTGAGCGGGCAGGGGGAACTAATGAAAAACTGTTTTTT. This translates into CAISERAGGTNEKLFF.

The gene calls are TRBV6-6 and TRBJ2-7, with TRBD1 identical over 10 bases. Germline CDR1 reads MNHNY; CDR2 reads SVGAGI (reference sequence). V shed 0 bases and J 3 bases; nucleotides not matched to a gene: 5. This CDR3 region has 16 residues. In nucleotides, the CDR3 is TGTGCCAGCAGTTACTCCATGGGGACAGGGGTCTACGAGCAGTACTTC. Protein product: CASSYSMGTGVYEQYF.

The chain employs TRBV19 and TRBJ2-3; 16 bases line up with TRBD2. The V gene end was trimmed by 4 bases and the J gene end by 1 base; junction bases not matched to a gene: 2. Germline V gene lookup returns CDR1 LNHDA and CDR2 SQIVND (reference sequence). The length of the CDR3 is 17 residues. CDR3 nucleotide sequence: TGTGCCAGTAGTACAGGGACTAGCGGGAGGGGCACAGATACGCAGTATTTT. This encodes CASSTGTSGRGTDTQYF.

The V gene is TRBV6-5, the J gene TRBJ1-1; a weak D match, TRBD1 (6 bases). V lost 5 bases, J lost 1 base, and 11 bases lay in between. The V gene's germline CDR1 is MNHEY and CDR2 SVGAGI. The CDR3 totals 14 residues. CDR3 DNA sequence: TGTGCCAGCAGTAGGGGGTTGGGGAACACTGAAGCTTTCTTT. Its protein product is CASSRGLGNTEAFF.

In the case of this clone: Possible read error: a much larger clone is one base away. The same CDR3 is also encoded by other DNA sequences in this sample. V gene TRBV5-1 combines with J gene TRBJ2-3; D gene ambiguous. The V and J ends lost 2 bases and 0 bases respectively, with 7 bases between them. Germline CDR1 is SGHRS and CDR2 is YFSETQ. The CDR3 sequence is 14 residues long. The CDR3 DNA reads TGCGCCAGCAGCTTTGGGGATAGCACAGATACGCAGTATTTT. This encodes CASSFGDSTDTQYF.

The genes are TRBV11-3 and TRBJ2-6; D unclear. There are 14 residues in the CDR3. Germline V gene sequence: CDR1 SGHNT, CDR2 YENEEA. V lost 5 bases, J lost 4 bases, and 9 bases lay in between. CDR3 sequence (DNA): TGTGCCAGCAGCGGACCGCCGGGGGCCAACGTCCTGACTTTC. The encoded protein is CASSGPPGANVLTF.

This clone was observed a single time. The V call is TRBV18, the J call TRBJ1-6; D is undetermined. Deletions cut 3 bases from V and 7 bases from J, with 7 bases between. This CDR3 comprises 13 residues. Germline assignment: CDR1 KGHSH and CDR2 LQKENI. The CDR3, as DNA: TGTGCCAGCTCACCTATCTTAAATTCACCCCTCCACTTT. It specifies CASSPILNSPLHF. The whole variable domain, filled in from reference TRBV18 and TRBJ1-6, reads NAGVMQNPRHLVRRRGQEARLRCSPMKGHSHVYWYRQLPEEGLKFMVYLQKENIIDESGMPKERFSAEFPKEGPSILRIQQVVRGDSAAYFCASSPILNSPLHFGNGTRLTVT.

Note on this clone: This same CDR3 is encoded by further DNA sequences in the sample. The V call is TRBV5-4, the J call TRBJ1-2; D is unresolved. Trimming removed 3 bases from V and 5 bases from J, with 8 bases in between. Germline values: CDR1 SGHNT, CDR2 YYREEE (reference sequence). This CDR3 has 12 amino acids. Here the CDR3 DNA reads TGTGCCAGCAGCTCCGGGATTTATGGCTACACCTTC. Residues: CASSSGIYGYTF.

This clone came up once. CDR3 region: CAIHEGSAYEQYF. For the CDR3, the DNA is TGTGCCATCCACGAGGGTAGCGCCTACGAGCAGTACTTC. V usage is TRBV10-3 and J usage is TRBJ2-7, with D maybe TRBD2 (5 bases). V was trimmed by 8 bases and J by 2 bases, leaving 13 bases between them. The germline V gene encodes CDR1 ENHRY and CDR2 SYGVKD. The CDR3 has 13 residues.

The chain employs TRBV7-3 and TRBJ1-6; 10 bases agree with TRBD1. The CDR3 consists of 18 residues. Trimming removed 5 bases from V and 12 bases from J; junction bases left unmatched: 19. The V gene's germline CDR1 is SGHTA and CDR2 FQGTGA. DNA for the CDR3: TGTGCCAGCAGCGACGAGACAGGGGGCAAAGGACCTATTCGACCCCTCCACTTT. It encodes CASSDETGGKGPIRPLHF.

V and J are TRBV5-6 and TRBJ2-7; possibly TRBD1 for D (5 bases). The CDR3 consists of 14 residues. Germline V gene data show CDR1 as SGHDT and CDR2 as YYEEEE. The ends were cut back, 2 bases at V and 5 bases at J, with 14 bases in the middle. CDR3 sequence: CASSLVWQGHEQYF. CDR3 in DNA: TGTGCCAGCAGCTTAGTTTGGCAGGGCCACGAGCAGTACTTC.

This rearrangement joins TRBV28 to TRBJ2-2; D unclear. Per the germline V gene, CDR1 is MDHEN and CDR2 is SYDVKM. The CDR3 sequence is 15 residues long. V lost 3 bases and J lost 0, with 8 bases in between. The CDR3 nucleotides are TGTGCCAGCAGTTTTGAGTCAGCGAACACCGGGGAGCTGTTTTTT. Translating gives CASSFESANTGELFF.